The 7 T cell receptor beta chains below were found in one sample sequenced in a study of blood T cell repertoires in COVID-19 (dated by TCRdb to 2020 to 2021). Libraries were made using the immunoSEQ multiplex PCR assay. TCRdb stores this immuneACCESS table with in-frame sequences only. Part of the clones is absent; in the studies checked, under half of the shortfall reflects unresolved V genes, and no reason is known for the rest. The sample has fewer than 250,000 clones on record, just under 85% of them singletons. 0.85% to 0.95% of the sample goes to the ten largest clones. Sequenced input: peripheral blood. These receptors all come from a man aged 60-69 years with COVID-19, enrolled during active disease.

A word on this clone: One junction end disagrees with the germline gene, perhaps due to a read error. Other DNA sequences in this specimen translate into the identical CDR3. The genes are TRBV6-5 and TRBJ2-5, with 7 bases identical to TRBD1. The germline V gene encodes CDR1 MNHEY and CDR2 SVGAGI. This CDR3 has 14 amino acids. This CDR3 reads CASSRDRNQETQYF. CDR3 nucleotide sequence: TGTGCCAGCAGCCGGGACAGAAACCAAGAGACTCAGTACTTC.

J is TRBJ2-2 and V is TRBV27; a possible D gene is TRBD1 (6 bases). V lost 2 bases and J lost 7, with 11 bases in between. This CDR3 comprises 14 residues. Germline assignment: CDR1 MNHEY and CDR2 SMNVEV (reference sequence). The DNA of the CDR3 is TGTGCCAGCAGTTTAATGGGGGCCGGCGGGGAGCTGTTTTTT. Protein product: CASSLMGAGGELFF.

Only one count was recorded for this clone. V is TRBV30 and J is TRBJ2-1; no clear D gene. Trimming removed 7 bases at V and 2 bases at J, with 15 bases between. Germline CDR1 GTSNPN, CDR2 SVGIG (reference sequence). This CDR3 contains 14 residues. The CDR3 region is CAYRGPPAYNEQFF. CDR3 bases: TGTGCCTACCGTGGGCCCCCAGCCTACAATGAGCAGTTCTTC. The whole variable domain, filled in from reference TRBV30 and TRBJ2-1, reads SQTIHQWPATLVQPVGSPLSLECTVEGTSNPNLYWYRQAAGRGLQLLFYSVGIGQISSEVPQNLSASRPQDRQFILSSKKLLLSDSGFYLCAYRGPPAYNEQFFGPGTRLTVL.

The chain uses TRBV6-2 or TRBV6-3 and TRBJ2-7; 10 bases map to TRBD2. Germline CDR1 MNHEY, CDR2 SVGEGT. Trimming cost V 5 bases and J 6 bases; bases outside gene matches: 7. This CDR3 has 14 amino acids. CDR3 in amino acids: CASSPLGLASEQYF. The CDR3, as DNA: TGTGCCAGCAGTCCCCTGGGACTAGCGAGCGAGCAGTACTTC.

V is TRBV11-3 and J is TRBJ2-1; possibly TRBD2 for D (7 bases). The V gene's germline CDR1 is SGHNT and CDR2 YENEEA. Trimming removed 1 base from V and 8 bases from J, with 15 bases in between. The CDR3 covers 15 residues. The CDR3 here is CASSLGGWGGDEQFF. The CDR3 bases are TGTGCCAGCAGCTTAGGAGGCTGGGGGGGCGATGAGCAGTTCTTC. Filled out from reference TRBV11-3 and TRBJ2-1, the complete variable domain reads EAGVVQSPRYKIIEKKQPVAFWCNPISGHNTLYWYLQNLGQGPELLIRYENEEAVDDSQLPKDRFSAERLKGVDSTLKIQPAELGDSAVYLCASSLGGWGGDEQFFGPGTRLTVL.

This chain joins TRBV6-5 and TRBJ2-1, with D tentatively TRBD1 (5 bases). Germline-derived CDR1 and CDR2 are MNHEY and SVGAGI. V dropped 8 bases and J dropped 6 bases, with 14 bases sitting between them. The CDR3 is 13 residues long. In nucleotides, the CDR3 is TGTGCCAGCTTCAGGGAAAGGGCCAATGAGCAGTTCTTC. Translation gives CASFRERANEQFF.

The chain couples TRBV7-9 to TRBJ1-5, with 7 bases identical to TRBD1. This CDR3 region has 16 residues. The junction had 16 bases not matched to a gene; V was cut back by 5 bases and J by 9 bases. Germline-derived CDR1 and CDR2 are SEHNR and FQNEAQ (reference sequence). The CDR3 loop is CASSPAGRTGRVPQHF. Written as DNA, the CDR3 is TGTGCCAGCAGCCCGGCGGGACGGACAGGAAGGGTGCCCCAGCATTTT.